Below are 16 T cell receptor beta chains sequenced from a single sample in a study of CD8 T cells in Susac syndrome. Random-hexamer reverse transcription was applied to roughly 0.5 to 1 ug RNA. Each CDR3 protein gets one entry after TCRdb re-called the immunoSEQ multiplex PCR reads with MiXCR. Of fewer than 150,000 distinct CDR3 sequences in the sample, around 90% were seen once. The sequenced material came from CD8+ T cells from PBMCs. These receptors were obtained from a human donor with multiple sclerosis.

This clonotype was seen more than once but under ten times. The chain couples TRBV6-1 to TRBJ2-7; D unresolved. Germline values: CDR1 MNHNS, CDR2 SASEGT. The CDR3 totals 12 residues. V gave up 5 bases and J gave up 6 bases, with 11 bases separating them. The CDR3 DNA is TGTGCCAGCAGTTATGACCGCGCCGAGCAGTACTTC. Amino acid sequence: CASSYDRAEQYF.

This chain uses TRBV20-1 with TRBJ2-3, with 9 bases that match TRBD1. The CDR3 extends over 15 amino acids. Trimming removed 5 bases from V and 3 bases from J; junction bases left unmatched: 9. Germline V gene lookup returns CDR1 DFQATT and CDR2 SNEGSKA (reference sequence). DNA for the CDR3: TGCAGTGCTGGCGGAGGGACAGGGCTTACAGATACGCAGTATTTT. It yields the protein CSAGGGTGLTDTQYF.

The J gene is TRBJ1-5, the V gene TRBV7-8, with D perhaps matching TRBD1 (5 bases). V was pared by 5 bases and J by 5 bases, with 19 bases between. This CDR3 contains 16 residues. Per germline, CDR1 SGHVS and CDR2 FQNEAQ. CDR3 in amino acids: CASSRYGAQSHQPQHF. The CDR3 DNA is TGTGCCAGCAGCCGCTACGGGGCCCAAAGTCATCAGCCCCAGCATTTT.

The V gene is TRBV7-9, the J gene TRBJ2-7; D gene unclear. The V gene's germline CDR1 is SEHNR and CDR2 FQNEAQ (reference sequence). V lost 5 bases and J 1 base, leaving 9 bases between the germline ends. The CDR3 runs 13 residues. CDR3 DNA: TGTGCCAGCAGCCCGACACTGTCCTACGAGCAGTACTTC. It yields the protein CASSPTLSYEQYF.

The V gene is TRBV27, the J gene TRBJ2-7, with D possibly being TRBD1 (5 bases). V dropped 4 bases and J dropped 0 bases, with 7 bases sitting between them. The CDR3 contains 13 residues. Germline lookup yields CDR1 MNHEY and CDR2 SMNVEV (reference sequence). The CDR3 DNA sequence: TGTGCCAGCAGTTACAGGTCCTCCTACGAGCAGTACTTC. Encoded protein: CASSYRSSYEQYF.

This clonotype appeared once. The J gene is TRBJ2-2, the V gene TRBV12-3 or TRBV12-4; 10 bases fit TRBD1. This CDR3 has 15 amino acids. V shed 7 bases and J 4 bases; nucleotides not matched to a gene: 6. The CDR3 loop reads CASISGTGVTGELFF. The CDR3 coding sequence is TGTGCCAGCATTTCAGGGACAGGGGTCACCGGGGAGCTGTTTTTT.

A single count supports this clonotype. The genes are TRBV27 and TRBJ1-2; D unclear. This CDR3 has 14 amino acids. V gave up 5 bases and J gave up 4 bases, with 14 bases separating them. Germline V gives CDR1 MNHEY, CDR2 SMNVEV (reference sequence). CDR3 coding DNA: TGTGCCAGCAGTGCCCAGGAATCGCGCTATGGCTACACCTTC. Translation: CASSAQESRYGYTF.

The V call is TRBV7-8, the J call TRBJ1-1; D is unresolved. The germline V gene encodes CDR1 SGHVS and CDR2 FQNEAQ. Trimming pared 5 bases from V and 6 bases from J, leaving 13 bases between. The CDR3 spans 13 residues. The CDR3 spells CASSLLLMAEAFF. The CDR3 DNA is TGTGCCAGCAGCCTTCTCCTTATGGCTGAAGCTTTCTTT. Filled out from reference TRBV7-8 and TRBJ1-1, the complete variable domain reads GAGVSQSPRYKVAKRGQDVALRCDPISGHVSLFWYQQALGQGPEFLTYFQNEAQLDKSGLPSDRFFAERPEGSVSTLKIQRTQQEDSAVYLCASSLLLMAEAFFGQGTRLTVV.

The rearrangement links TRBV30 to TRBJ2-7, with D hard to call. CDR1 is GTSNPN and CDR2 is SVGIG in the germline V gene (reference sequence). Trimming removed 5 bases from V and 3 bases from J, with 8 bases in between. This CDR3 is 11 amino acids long. The CDR3 DNA sequence: TGTGCCTGGGGCCCCGGCTACGAGCAGTACTTC. Its protein product is CAWGPGYEQYF.

The table lists this clonotype with a count of one. The V and J genes are TRBV20-1 and TRBJ2-1; D is perhaps TRBD2 (6 bases). V lost 3 bases and J 10 bases, leaving 16 bases between the germline ends. The CDR3 loop spans 13 amino acids. Germline V gene sequence: CDR1 DFQATT, CDR2 SNEGSKA (reference sequence). This CDR3 is CSAREPTSQEQFF. CDR3 nucleotides: TGCAGTGCTAGGGAACCGACTAGTCAGGAGCAGTTCTTC.

The chain recombines TRBV27 with TRBJ2-3, with a tentative D call TRBD2 (5 bases). The CDR3 length is 13 residues. The V gene's germline CDR1 is MNHEY and CDR2 SMNVEV (reference sequence). Deletions cut 8 bases from V and 5 bases from J, with 14 bases between. The DNA of the CDR3 is TGTGCCAGCGGGCTCGGGGTAGGAGATACGCAGTATTTT. It codes for CASGLGVGDTQYF.

The chain recombines TRBV6-2 or TRBV6-3 with TRBJ1-5; no definite D call. V was clipped by 2 bases and J by 5 bases, with 7 bases between them. From germline, CDR1 is MNHEY and CDR2 SVGEGT. The CDR3 sequence is 13 residues long. CDR3 coding DNA: TGTGCCAGCAGTTACGGGCCCTATCAGCCCCAGCATTTT. It specifies CASSYGPYQPQHF.

The chain is built from TRBV30 and TRBJ1-1; 7 nucleotides align to TRBD1. CDR3 length: 12 amino acids. The germline gives CDR1 GTSNPN, CDR2 SVGIG (reference sequence). Germline trimming cut 5 bases from V and 11 bases from J; bases unmatched to any gene: 11. The CDR3 bases are TGTGCCTGGGGCGGGGACAGTCTCCAGGCTTTCTTT. It yields the protein CAWGGDSLQAFF.

The gene calls are TRBV2 and TRBJ1-1; D remains unclear. CDR1 and CDR2 (germline): SNHLY, FYNNEI. This CDR3 contains 15 residues. Trimming left V 2 bases short and J 6 bases short, with 16 bases between. CDR3 sequence reads: CASSESGVAIPEAFF. CDR3 bases: TGTGCCAGCAGTGAAAGCGGCGTCGCAATCCCTGAAGCTTTCTTT.

The J gene is TRBJ1-5, the V gene TRBV6-2 or TRBV6-3; TRBD1 aligns across 7 bases. Germline CDR1 and CDR2: MNHEY and SVGEGT. V gave up 6 bases and J gave up 4 bases; unmatched junction bases: 6. CDR3 size: 14 residues. The DNA for the CDR3 is TGTGCCAGCAGCCCCGGGACAGTTAATCAGCCCCAGCATTTT. Protein: CASSPGTVNQPQHF.

J is TRBJ2-3 and V is TRBV11-2, with 10 bases that match TRBD1. J was trimmed by 6 bases and V by 6 bases; bases with no gene match: 12. The CDR3 has 16 residues. Germline CDR1 is SGHAT and CDR2 is FQNNGV. DNA of the CDR3: TGTGCCAGCAGACCACGACAGGGGGCGGGAAAGGATACGCAGTATTTT. Encoded protein: CASRPRQGAGKDTQYF.